Reported below is one T cell receptor beta chain. This entry is derived from a study of control samples from healthy donors and cancer patients. Sequencing used immunoSEQ multiplex PCR; TCRdb keeps in-frame clones, though not all of them. The sample has 90,000 to 100,000 clones; about four fifths are singletons. The TCR was taken from a man in his 60s in good health. The sequenced sample consisted of blood.

The CDR3 DNA follows: TGTGCCAGCAGCTTAGCGGGGTGGTACCAAGAGACCCAGTACTTC. It encodes CASSLAGWYQETQYF. V gene TRBV5-8 combines with J gene TRBJ2-5; 7 nucleotides align to TRBD2. The V segment lost 2 bases and the J segment 0 bases; nucleotides outside the gene matches: 4. Germline CDR1 and CDR2: SGHTS and YDEGEE. The CDR3 extends over 15 amino acids.